A single sample gave rise to the 14 T cell receptor beta chains below, sequenced in a study of blood T cell repertoires in COVID-19. Libraries were prepared by immunoSEQ multiplex PCR; TCRdb keeps only in-frame clonotypes and omits some of them. The sample shows about 300,000 clones, about 85% of them seen only once. Sequenced: PBMCs or T cells enriched from blood (not recorded which). These receptors came from a woman younger than 45 who had recovered from COVID-19.

The gene calls are TRBV15 and TRBJ2-3; 8 bases fit TRBD2. The germline V gene encodes CDR1 LNHNV and CDR2 YYDKDF (reference sequence). After removal of 0 bases from V and 2 bases from J, the junction contained 4 bases not matched to a gene. The CDR3 loop spans 16 amino acids. CDR3 sequence reads: CATSRDRGGPTDTQYF. CDR3 DNA: TGTGCCACCAGCAGAGATCGGGGGGGCCCCACAGATACGCAGTATTTT.

This chain links TRBV9 with TRBJ1-6, with a tentative D call TRBD1 (6 bases). Trimming took 4 bases from V and 10 from J, leaving 15 bases between them. The CDR3 contains 14 residues. The V gene's germline CDR1 is SGDLS and CDR2 YYNGEE. CDR3 nucleotide sequence: TGTGCCAGCAGCACAGAGGGACAATCCTCACCCCTCCACTTT. Translated, it gives CASSTEGQSSPLHF. The variable domain in full, completed from reference TRBV9 and TRBJ1-6, reads DSGVTQTPKHLITATGQRVTLRCSPRSGDLSVYWYQQSLDQGLQFLIQYYNGEERAKGNILERFSAQQFPDLHSELNLSSLELGDSALYFCASSTEGQSSPLHFGNGTRLTVT.

The V gene is TRBV5-8, the J gene TRBJ1-3, with TRBD1 identical over 11 bases. Germline V gene lookup returns CDR1 SGHTS and CDR2 YDEGEE. This CDR3 contains 15 residues. The junction had 4 bases not matched to a gene; V was cut back by 4 bases and J by 4 bases. DNA of the CDR3: TGTGCCAGCAGCGGACAGGGGGCCGGCGGAAACACCATATATTTT. It translates to CASSGQGAGGNTIYF.

This rearrangement joins TRBV3-1 (or the pseudogene TRBV3-2) to TRBJ2-7; possible D gene TRBD2, 5 bases. Trimming shortened V by 0 bases and J by 1 base, and 10 bases separated the two germline ends. Germline CDR1 and CDR2: LGHDT and YNNKEL (reference sequence). The CDR3 runs 15 residues. CDR3 residues: CASSQEEVASYEQYF. The DNA for the CDR3 is TGTGCCAGCAGCCAAGAGGAAGTAGCGTCCTACGAGCAGTACTTC.

CDR3 amino acids: CASSAASGGDTQYF. The CDR3, as DNA: TGTGCCAGCAGCGCCGCTAGCGGGGGAGATACGCAGTATTTT. The chain couples TRBV6-2 or TRBV6-3 to TRBJ2-3; 10 bases are shared with TRBD2. CDR1 and CDR2 (germline): MNHEY, SVGEGT. The CDR3 runs 14 residues. Trimming took 6 bases from V and 5 from J; bases not matched to a gene: 5.

The chain uses TRBV10-3 and TRBJ1-1; D unclear. CDR3 length: 16 amino acids. Trimming cost V 0 bases and J 1 base, with 12 bases left between them. Per the germline V gene, CDR1 is ENHRY and CDR2 is SYGVKD. The CDR3, as DNA: TGTGCCATCAGTGAGTCGATCTTCGCGCCGAACACTGAAGCTTTCTTT. This sequence encodes CAISESIFAPNTEAFF.

The V and J genes are TRBV27 and TRBJ1-1; TRBD1 might be the D (5 bases). The CDR3 spans 13 residues. Germline values: CDR1 MNHEY, CDR2 SMNVEV (reference sequence). V shed 5 bases and J shed 5 bases, with 12 bases lying between them. CDR3 in amino acids: CASSPRGGTEAFF. Here the CDR3 DNA reads TGTGCCAGCAGTCCCCGCGGGGGGACTGAAGCTTTCTTT.

This chain joins TRBV10-3 and TRBJ2-1, with D perhaps matching TRBD1 (6 bases). Germline lookup yields CDR1 ENHRY and CDR2 SYGVKD. The CDR3 covers 11 residues. V was clipped by 4 bases and J by 10 bases, with 8 bases between them. The CDR3 sequence is CAISATGEQFF. CDR3 DNA: TGTGCCATCAGTGCGACAGGAGAGCAGTTCTTC.

The genes are TRBV19 and TRBJ1-2; 8 bases map to TRBD1. The CDR3 has 12 amino acids. Germline CDR1 LNHDA, CDR2 SQIVND (reference sequence). The V segment lost 9 bases and the J segment 3 bases; nucleotides outside the gene matches: 3. The CDR3: CASRDRHYGYTF. DNA of the CDR3: TGTGCCAGCAGGGACAGGCACTATGGCTACACCTTC.

The chain has TRBV5-1 and TRBJ2-7; D gene ambiguous. Germline assignment: CDR1 SGHRS and CDR2 YFSETQ. The CDR3 runs to 12 residues. Trimming pared 1 base from V and 6 bases from J, leaving 8 bases between. The CDR3 nucleotides read TGCGCCAGCAGCTTGTCCATGAGCGAGCAGTACTTC. It yields the protein CASSLSMSEQYF.

The V call is TRBV18, the J call TRBJ1-1, with D perhaps TRBD1 (5 bases). V lost 6 bases, J lost 4 bases, and 21 bases lay in between. The CDR3 spans 16 residues. CDR1 KGHSH and CDR2 LQKENI come from the germline V gene. The CDR3 loop reads CASSPDRSGWSTEAFF. The CDR3 coding sequence is TGTGCCAGCTCGCCAGACAGATCAGGATGGAGCACTGAAGCTTTCTTT.

This chain links TRBV3-1 (or the pseudogene TRBV3-2) with TRBJ2-7, with D perhaps TRBD2 (5 bases). The length of the CDR3 is 16 residues. Germline-derived CDR1 and CDR2 are LGHDT and YNNKEL (reference sequence). Trimming shortened V by 2 bases and J by 0 bases, and 14 bases separated the two germline ends. Here the CDR3 DNA reads TGTGCCAGCAGCCAACGGACCGGGATGAGCTCCTACGAGCAGTACTTC. Protein sequence: CASSQRTGMSSYEQYF.

The count of this clone is one. J is TRBJ2-7 and V is TRBV30, with a tentative D call TRBD2 (5 bases). The V end lost 1 base, the J end lost 7 bases, and 14 bases lay between the germline ends. This CDR3 comprises 13 residues. Germline-derived CDR1 and CDR2 are GTSNPN and SVGIG (reference sequence). CDR3 region: CAWSARGLGEQYF. The CDR3 bases are TGTGCCTGGAGTGCGAGAGGGCTGGGAGAGCAGTACTTC.

The CDR3 DNA follows: TGTGCCTGGAGTCGACAGACTAACACTGAAGCTTTCTTT. This translates into CAWSRQTNTEAFF. This chain joins TRBV30 and TRBJ1-1; TRBD1 might be the D (5 bases). CDR1 is GTSNPN and CDR2 is SVGIG in the germline V gene (reference sequence). The CDR3 spans 13 residues. V was pared by 2 bases and J by 2 bases, with 9 bases between. The full variable domain, in which reference TRBV30 and TRBJ1-1 provide the parts outside the CDR3, is SQTIHQWPATLVQPVGSPLSLECTVEGTSNPNLYWYRQAAGRGLQLLFYSVGIGQISSEVPQNLSASRPQDRQFILSSKKLLLSDSGFYLCAWSRQTNTEAFFGQGTRLTVV.